This TCR beta chain was recorded in a study of blood T cell repertoires in COVID-19. Study details: Samples representing acute and convalescent COVID-19 were sourced from the United States, Italy and Spain. The cDNA or gDNA used as material had been derived from T cells, B-cell-depleted T cells, or PBMCs.

Looked up from germline, CDR1 is KGHSH and CDR2 is LQKENI. This CDR3 has 17 residues. Trimming pared 4 bases from V and 0 bases from J, leaving 13 bases between. Produced via immunoSEQ multiplex PCR; TCRdb's table is partial and in-frame only. The sample has approximately 9,800 clones, around 80% seen once. The V gene is TRBV18, the J gene TRBJ2-6, with a tentative D call TRBD1 (5 bases). The source is a man in his 70s with active COVID-19. Sequencing was done on a sample of peripheral blood. DNA for the CDR3: TGTGCCAGCTCACATAATGACAGAAGCTCTGGGGCCAACGTCCTGACTTTC. Translating gives CASSHNDRSSGANVLTF. The variable domain in full, completed from reference TRBV18 and TRBJ2-6, reads NAGVMQNPRHLVRRRGQEARLRCSPMKGHSHVYWYRQLPEEGLKFMVYLQKENIIDESGMPKERFSAEFPKEGPSILRIQQVVRGDSAAYFCASSHNDRSSGANVLTFGAGSRLTVL.